The clone carrying this TCR beta chain occurred a few times. The CDR3 is 15 residues long. Germline V gene sequence: CDR1 MNHEY, CDR2 SVGAGI. Trimming took 7 bases from V and 8 from J; bases not matched to a gene: 10. The repertoire was sequenced with immunoSEQ multiplex PCR; TCRdb's copy has only in-frame clones and lacks some. The table shows approximately 190,000 clones, with 70% to 85% occurring only once. The data originate from a study of blood T cell repertoires in COVID-19. Sequences were obtained from peripheral blood. V gene TRBV6-5 combines with J gene TRBJ1-6; 8 positions agree with TRBD1. This receptor was identified in a woman younger than 45 with acute or convalescent COVID-19. CDR3 DNA: TGTGCCAGCACCAGGGACAGACAGGGGTATTCACCCCTCCACTTT. It is translated as CASTRDRQGYSPLHF.